This T cell receptor beta chain stems from a study of OX40 agonist ivuxolimab in advanced cancers. Study information: Patient treatment consisted of intravenous ivuxolimab administration every 2 weeks at 0.01 to 10 mg/kg.

The germline V gene encodes CDR1 SGHDT and CDR2 YYEEEE. The junction had 7 bases not matched to a gene; V was cut back by 1 base and J by 4 bases. The CDR3 runs 15 residues. Measured with immunoSEQ multiplex PCR; TCRdb has only the in-frame clones, and not every one. The top ten hold roughly 0.71% of the sample, which has 65,000 to 95,000 clones, 70% to 90% seen once. V usage is TRBV5-6 and J usage is TRBJ1-2, with 7 bases that match TRBD1. The material sequenced was CD4+ or CD8+ T cells sorted from blood, taken in a trial of the OX40 agonist ivuxolimab. This TCR was sampled from an adult with an advanced solid tumor such as melanoma, head and neck, liver or kidney cancer. This chain's CDR3 is CASSLRQGLPYGYTF. The CDR3 DNA reads as TGTGCCAGCAGCTTGCGACAGGGACTCCCCTATGGCTACACCTTC. The complete variable domain, with remaining parts taken from reference TRBV5-6 and TRBJ1-2, reads DAGVTQSPTHLIKTRGQQVTLRCSPKSGHDTVSWYQQALGQGPQFIFQYYEEEERQRGNFPDRFSGHQFPNYSSELNVNALLLGDSALYLCASSLRQGLPYGYTFGSGTRLTVV.